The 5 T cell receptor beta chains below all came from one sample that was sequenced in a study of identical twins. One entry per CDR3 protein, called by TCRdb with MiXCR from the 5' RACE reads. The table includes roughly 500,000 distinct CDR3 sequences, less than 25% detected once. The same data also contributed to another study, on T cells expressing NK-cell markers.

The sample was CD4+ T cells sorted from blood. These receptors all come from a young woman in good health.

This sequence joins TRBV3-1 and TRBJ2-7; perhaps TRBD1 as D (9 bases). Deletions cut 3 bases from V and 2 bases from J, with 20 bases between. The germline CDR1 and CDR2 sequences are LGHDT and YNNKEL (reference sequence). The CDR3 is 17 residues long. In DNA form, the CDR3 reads TGTGCCAGCAGCCATGCGATTAGCGGGACAGGGCCCTACGAGCAGTACTTC. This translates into CASSHAISGTGPYEQYF.

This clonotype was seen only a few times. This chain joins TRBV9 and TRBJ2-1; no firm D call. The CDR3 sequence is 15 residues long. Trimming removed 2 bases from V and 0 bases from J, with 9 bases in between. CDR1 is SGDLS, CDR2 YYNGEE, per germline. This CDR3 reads CASSVTTLSYNEQFF. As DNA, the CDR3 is TGTGCCAGCAGCGTGACGACTCTCTCCTACAATGAGCAGTTCTTC.

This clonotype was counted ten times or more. The CDR3 DNA follows: TGTGCCAGCAGCGTAACCCCGGGCCACAATGGTGAGCAGTTCTTC. It specifies CASSVTPGHNGEQFF. The genes are TRBV9 and TRBJ2-1; D is unclear. The CDR3 is 15 amino acids. The V gene's germline CDR1 is SGDLS and CDR2 YYNGEE. The V gene lost 1 base and the J gene lost 9 bases, with 17 bases spanning the gap. The entire variable domain, with the rest obtained from reference TRBV9 and TRBJ2-1, is as follows: DSGVTQTPKHLITATGQRVTLRCSPRSGDLSVYWYQQSLDQGLQFLIQYYNGEERAKGNILERFSAQQFPDLHSELNLSSLELGDSALYFCASSVTPGHNGEQFFGPGTRLTVL.

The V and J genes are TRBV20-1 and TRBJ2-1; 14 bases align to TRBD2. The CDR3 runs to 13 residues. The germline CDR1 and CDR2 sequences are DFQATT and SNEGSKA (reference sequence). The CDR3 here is CSGTSGGHNEQFF. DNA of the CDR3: TGCAGCGGGACTAGCGGGGGTCACAATGAGCAGTTCTTC.

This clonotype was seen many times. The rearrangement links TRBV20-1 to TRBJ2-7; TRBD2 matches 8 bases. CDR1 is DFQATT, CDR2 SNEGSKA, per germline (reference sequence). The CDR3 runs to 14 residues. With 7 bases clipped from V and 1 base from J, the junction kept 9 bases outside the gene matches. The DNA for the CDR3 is TGCAGTGGTATTCCGGGACTAGGGTCCTACGAGCAGTACTTC. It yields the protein CSGIPGLGSYEQYF.